What follows are 26 T cell receptor beta chains derived from one specimen sequenced in a study of T-cell reconstitution after alpha-beta-depleted transplantation in children. Preparation of the TCRbeta library was carried out with unique molecular identifiers. TCRdb called the PCR reads again in MiXCR, with one record for every CDR3 protein. The sample contains about 240,000 distinct CDR3 sequences, about 26% of which appear only once. This specimen consisted of PBMCs, obtained before TCRalphabeta/CD19-depleted stem cell transplant. These receptors were collected from a girl aged 2 to 10 with Fanconi anemia, due to receive a stem cell transplant.

There are many counts of this clonotype. The chain recombines TRBV29-1 with TRBJ2-7; D may match TRBD1 or TRBD2 (5 bases each). Trimming cost V 7 bases and J 1 base, with 17 bases left between them. CDR1 is SQVTM and CDR2 is ANQGSEA in the germline V gene. The CDR3 length is 14 residues. The CDR3 region has the DNA TGCAGCGCTCTCGGGGAGCAGGGTTCCTACGAGCAGTACTTC. Translation: CSALGEQGSYEQYF.

The chain is built from TRBV18 and TRBJ2-7; a possible D gene is TRBD2 (5 bases). V was cut by 2 bases and J by 2 bases, with 13 bases left in between. Germline assignment: CDR1 KGHSH and CDR2 LQKENI. The CDR3 has 15 residues. The DNA of the CDR3 is TGTGCCAGCTCACCAACTGTAGTAGCGACCTACGAGCAGTACTTC. It is translated as CASSPTVVATYEQYF.

This clonotype has ten or more counts. The chain is built from TRBV25-1 and TRBJ1-5, with D tentatively TRBD1 (5 bases). Germline assignment: CDR1 MGHDK and CDR2 SYGVNS. There are 14 residues in the CDR3. Deletions cut 1 base from V and 1 base from J, with 5 bases between. In DNA form, the CDR3 reads TGTGCCAGCAGTGAATGGGGGAGCAATCAGCCCCAGCATTTT. Encoded protein: CASSEWGSNQPQHF.

In its sample, this clonotype was seen a few times. The rearrangement uses TRBV25-1 and TRBJ2-1; no reliable D call. Deletions cut 1 base from V and 9 bases from J, with 10 bases between. Germline V lookup: CDR1 MGHDK, CDR2 SYGVNS. The CDR3 sequence is 13 residues long. This CDR3 reads CASSELRTGEQFF. The CDR3 DNA follows: TGTGCCAGCAGTGAATTACGCACGGGTGAGCAGTTCTTC.

In this sample, this clonotype turned up many times. The chain employs TRBV28 and TRBJ1-3, with TRBD1 as a possible D gene (6 bases). CDR3 size: 14 residues. Trimming pared 3 bases from V and 8 bases from J, leaving 14 bases between. Per germline, CDR1 MDHEN and CDR2 SYDVKM. The CDR3 DNA reads TGTGCCAGCAGTTTGCGGGGGCGCGGTGACACCATATATTTT. Protein product: CASSLRGRGDTIYF.

This clonotype was detected only a few times. V and J are TRBV20-1 and TRBJ2-5; TRBD2 agrees at 7 bases. The CDR3 runs to 13 residues. Germline loops: CDR1 DFQATT, CDR2 SNEGSKA (reference sequence). The V segment lost 7 bases and the J segment 2 bases; nucleotides outside the gene matches: 7. The CDR3 loop reads CSVVLAAQETQYF. For the CDR3, the DNA is TGCAGTGTTGTCCTAGCGGCACAAGAGACCCAGTACTTC.

Points on this clonotype: A read error may explain this, as a much larger clone is one base away. The CDR3 bases are TGTGCCAGCAGTTTACGGGAGGGGAATAAGCCCCAGCATTTT. Amino acid sequence: CASSLREGNKPQHF. The rearrangement joins TRBV12-3 or TRBV12-4 to TRBJ1-5; D might be TRBD1 (5 bases). The CDR3 sequence is 14 residues long. V was trimmed by 2 bases and J by 8 bases, leaving 13 bases between them.

This clonotype was recorded many times. V is TRBV6-1 and J is TRBJ2-6; 7 positions match TRBD1. The junction had 4 bases not matched to a gene; V was cut back by 6 bases and J by 2 bases. Looked up from germline, CDR1 is MNHNS and CDR2 is SASEGT. CDR3 length: 15 residues. This CDR3 is CASRRTGAGANVLTF. The CDR3 nucleotides read TGTGCCAGCAGACGGACAGGAGCTGGGGCCAACGTCCTGACTTTC.

This clonotype has ten or more counts. V gene TRBV29-1 combines with J gene TRBJ2-1, with TRBD2 matching 10 bases. CDR3 size: 15 residues. Per germline, CDR1 SQVTM and CDR2 ANQGSEA. V lost 6 bases to trimming and J lost 8 bases; unmatched junction nucleotides: 13. The CDR3 spells CSVPTSGTIRDEQFF. The CDR3 DNA reads as TGCAGCGTCCCCACTAGCGGGACGATCCGGGATGAGCAGTTCTTC.

There are many counts of this clonotype. This CDR3 reads CSAREGLAGAAGELFF. The CDR3 DNA sequence: TGCAGTGCTAGAGAAGGACTAGCGGGAGCGGCCGGGGAGCTGTTTTTT. The V call is TRBV20-1, the J call TRBJ2-2; 13 nucleotides agree with TRBD2. Trimming removed 0 bases from V and 6 bases from J; junction bases left unmatched: 4. The CDR3 totals 16 residues. Germline loops: CDR1 DFQATT, CDR2 SNEGSKA (reference sequence).

This clonotype was counted a few times. The gene calls are TRBV10-2 and TRBJ2-1, with 7 positions matching TRBD2. The junction had 10 bases not matched to a gene; V was cut back by 2 bases and J by 6 bases. Looked up from germline, CDR1 is WSHSY and CDR2 is SAAADI. This CDR3 region has 16 residues. The CDR3 protein is CASSEPRTRARNEQFF. The CDR3 nucleotides are TGCGCCAGCAGTGAGCCCAGGACTAGGGCCCGCAATGAGCAGTTCTTC.

This clonotype was observed a handful of times. V and J are TRBV30 and TRBJ2-1, with D maybe TRBD1 (6 bases). Germline loops: CDR1 GTSNPN, CDR2 SVGIG (reference sequence). There are 13 residues in the CDR3. V gave up 2 bases and J gave up 5 bases, with 10 bases separating them. In DNA, the CDR3 is TGTGCCTGGAGTAGGGGACAACACAATGAGCAGTTCTTC. This gives the protein CAWSRGQHNEQFF. The variable domain in full, completed from reference TRBV30 and TRBJ2-1, reads SQTIHQWPATLVQPVGSPLSLECTVEGTSNPNLYWYRQAAGRGLQLLFYSVGIGQISSEVPQNLSASRPQDRQFILSSKKLLLSDSGFYLCAWSRGQHNEQFFGPGTRLTVL.

The table lists this clonotype with many counts. The rearrangement uses TRBV20-1 and TRBJ2-1; maybe TRBD1 (5 bases). CDR3 length: 12 amino acids. V lost 6 bases and J 4 bases, leaving 10 bases between the germline ends. The germline V gene has CDR1 DFQATT and CDR2 SNEGSKA (reference sequence). The CDR3 reads CSATDIYNEQFF. The CDR3 DNA reads TGCAGTGCCACGGACATATACAATGAGCAGTTCTTC.

The chain has TRBV20-1 and TRBJ2-3; 8 bases agree with TRBD2. Germline V gene lookup returns CDR1 DFQATT and CDR2 SNEGSKA (reference sequence). V shed 6 bases, J shed 4 bases, and the junction held 12 bases outside the gene matches. The CDR3 is made up of 15 amino acids. CDR3 in amino acids: CSAVTSGTWSDTQYF. The CDR3 bases are TGCAGTGCAGTAACTAGCGGAACATGGTCAGATACGCAGTATTTT.

This clonotype was detected only a few times. The genes are TRBV6-5 and TRBJ2-2; D ambiguous. Germline V CDR1 and CDR2: MNHEY, SVGAGI. V lost 1 base and J lost 6, with 12 bases in between. This CDR3 has 15 residues. CDR3 sequence (DNA): TGTGCCAGCAGTTACTATTTAGTAGGGTCCGGGGAGCTGTTTTTT. Protein sequence: CASSYYLVGSGELFF.

This rearrangement joins TRBV12-3 or TRBV12-4 to TRBJ2-4, with D possibly TRBD2 on 7 matching bases. V was shortened by 2 bases and J by 0 bases, with 20 bases between the two germline ends. This CDR3 has 19 residues. In DNA form, the CDR3 reads TGTGCCAGCAGTTTATGGTGGGGTCGGGGGGCGTTAGCCAAAAACATTCAGTACTTC. Protein product: CASSLWWGRGALAKNIQYF.

This rearrangement joins TRBV7-8 to TRBJ2-5, with D possibly matching TRBD2 (6 bases). V was shortened by 2 bases and J by 4 bases, with 20 bases between the two germline ends. Germline V lookup: CDR1 SGHVS, CDR2 FQNEAQ. The CDR3 totals 17 residues. This CDR3 is CASSLSGYRISGETQYF. In DNA, the CDR3 is TGTGCCAGCAGCTTAAGCGGGTATCGGATTTCGGGAGAGACCCAGTACTTC.

This chain connects TRBV7-2 to TRBJ2-3, with D perhaps TRBD2 (7 bases). The V end was cut by 1 base, the J end by 2 bases, with 10 bases between. The CDR3 is 15 amino acids. Looked up from germline, CDR1 is SGHTA and CDR2 is FQGNSA. CDR3 loop: CASSLVGGPTDTQYF. In nucleotides, the CDR3 is TGTGCCAGCAGCTTAGTGGGGGGGCCCACAGATACGCAGTATTTT.

A few counts support this clonotype. CDR3 nucleotide sequence: TGTGCCAGCAGTTACTCGTGGTCGGGAGGGATGACAGATACGCAGTATTTT. Protein product: CASSYSWSGGMTDTQYF. The genes are TRBV6-5 and TRBJ2-3; 8 nucleotides agree with TRBD2. The CDR3 totals 17 residues. The V gene's germline CDR1 is MNHEY and CDR2 SVGAGI. V shed 0 bases, J shed 3 bases, and the junction held 8 bases outside the gene matches.

Remarks on this clonotype: A read error may account for a junction end that differs from germline. The CDR3 DNA follows: TGTGCCAGCAGCCAAGTCCAACAGAACCCTGAAGCTTTCTTT. Translated, it gives CASSQVQQNPEAFF. The chain couples TRBV4-2 to TRBJ1-1; D gene uncertain. This CDR3 comprises 14 residues. Germline V gene lookup returns CDR1 LGHNA and CDR2 YNFKEQ.

In DNA form, the CDR3 reads TGTGCCAGCAGCTACTCACACACTGAAGCTTTCTTT. Protein sequence: CASSYSHTEAFF. J is TRBJ1-1 and V is TRBV3-1; D is unresolved. CDR1 is LGHDT, CDR2 YNNKEL, per germline (reference sequence). The CDR3 is 12 residues long. V was trimmed by 5 bases and J by 3 bases, leaving 7 bases between them.

This clonotype was seen only a few times. The chain couples TRBV7-2 to TRBJ2-7; TRBD2 matches 8 bases. After removal of 3 bases from V and 6 bases from J, the junction contained 7 bases not matched to a gene. Germline CDR1 and CDR2: SGHTA and FQGNSA. The CDR3 length is 14 residues. The CDR3 DNA reads as TGTGCCAGCAGCTTTCCCGGGAGGGTTGTCGAGCAGTACTTC. Its protein product is CASSFPGRVVEQYF.

This clonotype showed up many times. V usage is TRBV15 and J usage is TRBJ2-1, with 8 bases identical to TRBD2. Germline CDR1 reads LNHNV; CDR2 reads YYDKDF (reference sequence). The CDR3 sequence is 16 residues long. J gave up 8 bases and V 0 bases, and 9 bases lay outside the gene matches. CDR3 protein: CATSRDRRGVQDEQFF. The DNA of the CDR3 is TGTGCCACCAGCAGAGATAGGCGGGGGGTCCAAGATGAGCAGTTCTTC.

This clonotype was detected a few times. V is TRBV21-1 and J is TRBJ2-1. TRBV21-1 is given as a pseudogene. The CDR3 sequence is 15 residues long. CDR3 coding DNA: TGTGCCAGCAGCAAAATGAAGGGACCTACCAATGAGCAGTTCTTC. Its protein product is CASSKMKGPTNEQFF.

This clonotype showed up just a few times. V and J are TRBV29-1 and TRBJ2-3; D gene ambiguous. CDR3 length: 11 amino acids. Trimming removed 3 bases at V and 6 bases at J, with 7 bases between. Germline V gene lookup returns CDR1 SQVTM and CDR2 ANQGSEA. The CDR3 reads CSVDQVDTQYF. CDR3 nucleotides: TGCAGCGTTGATCAGGTGGATACGCAGTATTTT.

This clonotype occurred a few times. V gene TRBV29-1 combines with J gene TRBJ1-5; maybe TRBD1 (6 bases). This CDR3 comprises 13 residues. V was pared by 4 bases and J by 4 bases, with 11 bases between. Germline V gene data show CDR1 as SQVTM and CDR2 as ANQGSEA. In DNA, the CDR3 is TGCAGCGTTGTGGGGGGCGCAAATCAGCCCCAGCATTTT. Translating gives CSVVGGANQPQHF. Looking up the rest from reference TRBV29-1 and TRBJ1-5 gives the full variable domain: SAVISQKPSRDICQRGTSLTIQCQVDSQVTMMFWYRQQPGQSLTLIATANQGSEATYESGFVIDKFPISRPNLTFSTLTVSNMSPEDSSIYLCSVVGGANQPQHFGDGTRLSIL.